The rows below give T cell receptor beta chains drawn from one sample of a study of early T cells in non-severe SARS-CoV-2 infection. MiXCR, applied by TCRdb to the 5' RACE reads, yields one record per CDR3 protein. The table includes some 48,000 distinct CDR3 sequences, 6% to 8% detected once. The sequenced sample consisted of whole blood. The origin of the receptors is an adult who was a healthcare worker with PCR-confirmed SARS-CoV-2 infection or an uninfected control (not recorded which). The CDR3 runs from the conserved cysteine through the conserved F or W. Fields, in order: D gene, J gene, clone size, V gene, CDR3 DNA, CDR3 protein. D genes are given only for firm matches. Size values are once, few and many counts, or a class for expanded clones, and some rows have none.

TRBD2	TRBJ2-7	.	TRBV4-1	TGCGCCAGCAGCCAAGGGACTAGCGGGGCCTACGAGCAGTACTTC	CASSQGTSGAYEQYF
.	TRBJ1-4	many	TRBV28	TGTGCCAGCAGTTTACCCGGGAGCACAACTAATGAAAAACTGTTTTTT	CASSLPGSTTNEKLFF
TRBD1	TRBJ1-1	many	TRBV6-5	TGTGCCAGCAGTGACAGGGTCTCGACTGAAGCTTTCTTT	CASSDRVSTEAFF
TRBD1	TRBJ1-1	many	TRBV6-1	TGTGCCAGCAGTGCTTGGGACAGCAACACTGAAGCTTTCTTT	CASSAWDSNTEAFF
TRBD1	TRBJ2-3	.	TRBV28	TGTGCCAGCAGCTCCGGGACAGTTGCAGATACGCAGTATTTT	CASSSGTVADTQYF
.	TRBJ2-5	.	TRBV3-1	TGTGCCAGCAGCCAAGAGGGGTCCGGGATTAGGAAGACCCAGTACTTC	CASSQEGSGIRKTQYF
TRBD2	TRBJ2-1	.	TRBV9	TGTGCCAGCAGCCTCTCTGGAGCGGGGGGGTACAATGAGCAGTTCTTC	CASSLSGAGGYNEQFF
TRBD1	TRBJ2-1	.	TRBV29-1	TGCAGCTCCAGACACCGGGACAGGAACAATGAGCAGTTCTTC	CSSRHRDRNNEQFF
.	TRBJ2-2	many	TRBV10-1	TGCGCCAGCAGTGACGCAGGGTTGAACGGGGAGCTGTTTTTT	CASSDAGLNGELFF
.	TRBJ2-3	.	TRBV20-1	TGCAGTGCTAGGACCCCTGGAGATACGCAGTATTTT	CSARTPGDTQYF
TRBD2	TRBJ2-7	few	TRBV27	TGTGCCAGCAGTTTGGAGAGCGGGGGTTCCTACGAGCAGTACTTC	CASSLESGGSYEQYF
TRBD1	TRBJ1-6	many	TRBV7-2	TGTGCCAGCAGCTTAGAAGCAGGGGGTACTAATTCACCCCTCCACTTT	CASSLEAGGTNSPLHF
.	TRBJ2-3	.	TRBV12-3/TRBV12-4	TGTGCCAGCAGTTTAGCGCGCGGCGGTCTCACAGATACGCAGTATTTT	CASSLARGGLTDTQYF
.	TRBJ2-1	.	TRBV7-8	TGTGCCAGCAGCTTAGGACAGGATGAGCAGTTCTTC	CASSLGQDEQFF
.	TRBJ2-7	few	TRBV5-8	TGTGCCAGCAGCCTCAGGTACGAGCAGTACTTC	CASSLRYEQYF
TRBD1	TRBJ2-1	many	TRBV12-3/TRBV12-4	TGTGCCAGCAGTTTATTCCGGGACAGGGGCAATGAGCAGTTCTTC	CASSLFRDRGNEQFF
TRBD1	TRBJ2-1	few	TRBV6-2/TRBV6-3	TGTGCCAGCAAAGGGACAGCGTACAATGAGCAGTTCTTC	CASKGTAYNEQFF
.	TRBJ2-7	few	TRBV7-8	TGTGCCAGCAGCCTCATTCGAAGGACCAAACCTTCCTACGAGCAGTACTTC	CASSLIRRTKPSYEQYF
.	TRBJ2-1	many	TRBV2	TGTGCCAGCAAGGCACTATCGATCTACAATGAGCAGTTCTTC	CASKALSIYNEQFF
.	TRBJ2-2	.	TRBV7-9	TGTGCCAGCAGCTCCGGGACAGGGGAGCTGTTTTTT	CASSSGTGELFF